These T cell receptor beta chains were read from a single sample in a study of CD8+ T cells in alopecia areata. Generated by immunoSEQ multiplex PCR, the TCRdb table keeps only in-frame clones and is missing some. The repertoire holds around 100,000 clones, with 56% as singletons. Sequences were derived from CD4+ T cells sorted from blood, sampled at week 24, from a patient treated with tofacitinib. The origin of the receptors is a human donor with alopecia areata. CDR3s include the opening cysteine and the closing phenylalanine or tryptophan.

TRBV19	CASSSPPSGAETQYF
TRBV6-5	CASTGGTSGYNEQFF
TRBV5-1	CASSLTLAPQETQYF
TRBV29-1	CSAKGIYGYTF
TRBV4-1	CASSQTRLAGGPTDTQYF
TRBV11-1	CASSLLVSVETQYF
TRBV5-1	CASSPSGDRLTEQYF
TRBV13	CASSLTGNKNIQYF
TRBV7-6	CASSSAVVQYF
TRBV29-1	CSVDFGSNEKLFF
TRBV6-1	CASIKNTEAFF
TRBV2	CASSEGQVAEAFF
TRBV30	CAWSVHGTPNTGELFF
TRBV5-1	CASSLAGANVLTF
TRBV30	CAWSAGDTEAFF
TRBV5-6	CASSLVSRGRPREQYF
TRBV5-4	CASSRGIDRGPTDTQYF
TRBV5-4	CASSLGGHDNEQFF
TRBV5-4	CASSLENYGYTF
TRBV7-9	CASSPGTGEGSPLHF
TRBV5-4	CASSSPRGNYGYTF
TRBV5-1	CASSHQQGQTEAFF
TRBV7-9	CASSGDSDRGGYTF
TRBV5-1	CASSPVGNEQYF
TRBV15	CATSRVDRSDTEAFF
TRBV5-1	CASSLVGSETQYF
TRBV5-1	CASSRIGTETQYF
TRBV5-1	CASSLGDYQPQHF
TRBV10-3	CAISETGPDTQYF
TRBV6-5	CATGDRGDYGYTF
TRBV5-4	CASSRTTGTPVFF
TRBV5-4	CASSLIGAYNTEAFF
TRBV20-1	CSGKDKNIQYF
TRBV18	CASSPGTGTREQYF
TRBV6-5	CASSYSGSPLHF
TRBV29-1	CSVARGGQETQYF
TRBV23-1	CASGYRDRDTGELFF
TRBV19	CASSMRARQPQHF
TRBV27	CASSLQGRRNTEAFF
TRBV6-5	CASSGDFTEAFF
TRBV2	CASKRAGETQYF
TRBV30	CAWSKNNEQFF
TRBV29-1	CSVEDLGTGTYEQYF
TRBV9	CASSVEGFYNEQFF
TRBV20-1	CSAGSTGELFF
TRBV4-3	CASSLDLTGQQPQHF
TRBV7-2	CASSLASQETQYF
TRBV30	CAWRGQGVGYGYTF
TRBV5-1	CASSLGDRNYGYTF
TRBV5-4	CASSLRTGQETQYF
TRBV27	CASRGLDRRNTGELFF
TRBV7-2	CASLRDRGTGELFF
TRBV29-1	CSVVHTNTGELFF